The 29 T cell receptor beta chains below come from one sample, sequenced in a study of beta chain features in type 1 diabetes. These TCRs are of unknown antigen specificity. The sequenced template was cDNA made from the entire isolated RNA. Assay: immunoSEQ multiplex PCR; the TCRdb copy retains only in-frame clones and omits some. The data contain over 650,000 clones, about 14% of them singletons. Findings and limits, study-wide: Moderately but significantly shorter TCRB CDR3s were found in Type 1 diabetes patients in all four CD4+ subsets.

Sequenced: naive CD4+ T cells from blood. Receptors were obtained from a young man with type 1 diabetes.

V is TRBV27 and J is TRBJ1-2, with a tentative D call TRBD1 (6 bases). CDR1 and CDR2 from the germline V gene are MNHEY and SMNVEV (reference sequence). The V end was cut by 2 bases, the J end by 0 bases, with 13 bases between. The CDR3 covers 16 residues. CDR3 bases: TGTGCCAGCAGTTTAAGGGGGGGCACTCCTAACTATGGCTACACCTTC. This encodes CASSLRGGTPNYGYTF.

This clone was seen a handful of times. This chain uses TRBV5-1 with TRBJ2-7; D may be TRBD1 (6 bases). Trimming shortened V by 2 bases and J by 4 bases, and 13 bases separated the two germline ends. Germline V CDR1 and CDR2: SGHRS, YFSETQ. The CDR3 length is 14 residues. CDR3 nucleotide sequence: TGCGCCAGCAGCTTCGCTCAGGGACAATACGAGCAGTACTTC. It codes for CASSFAQGQYEQYF.

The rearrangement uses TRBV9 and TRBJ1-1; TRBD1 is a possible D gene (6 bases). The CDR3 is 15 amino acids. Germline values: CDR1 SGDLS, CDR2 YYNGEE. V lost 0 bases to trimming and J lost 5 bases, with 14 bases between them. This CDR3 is CASSVEMGGLTEAFF. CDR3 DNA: TGTGCCAGCAGCGTAGAAATGGGGGGGCTGACTGAAGCTTTCTTT.

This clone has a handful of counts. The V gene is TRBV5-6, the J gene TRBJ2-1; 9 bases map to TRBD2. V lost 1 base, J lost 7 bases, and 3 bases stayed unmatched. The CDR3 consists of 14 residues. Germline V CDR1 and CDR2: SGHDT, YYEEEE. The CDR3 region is CASSLSTSGNEQFF. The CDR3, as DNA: TGTGCCAGCAGCTTGAGTACTAGCGGGAATGAGCAGTTCTTC.

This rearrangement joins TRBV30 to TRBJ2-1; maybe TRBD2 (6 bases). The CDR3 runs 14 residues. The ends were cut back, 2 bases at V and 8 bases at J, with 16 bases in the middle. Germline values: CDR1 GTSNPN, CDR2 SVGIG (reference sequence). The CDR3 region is CAWSQGGIMDEQFF. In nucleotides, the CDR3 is TGTGCCTGGAGTCAAGGCGGGATTATGGATGAGCAGTTCTTC.

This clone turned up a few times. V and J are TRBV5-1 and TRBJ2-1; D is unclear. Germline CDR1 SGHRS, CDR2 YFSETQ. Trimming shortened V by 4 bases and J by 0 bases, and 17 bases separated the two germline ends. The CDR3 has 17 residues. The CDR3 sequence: CASSPRGRASSYNEQFF. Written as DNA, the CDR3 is TGCGCCAGCAGCCCACGAGGTCGGGCCAGCTCCTACAATGAGCAGTTCTTC.

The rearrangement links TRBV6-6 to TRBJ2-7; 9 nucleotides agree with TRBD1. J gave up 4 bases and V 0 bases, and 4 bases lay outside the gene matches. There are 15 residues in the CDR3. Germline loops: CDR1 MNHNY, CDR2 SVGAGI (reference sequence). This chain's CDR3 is CASSYSDRGSYEQYF. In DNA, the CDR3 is TGTGCCAGCAGTTACTCGGACAGGGGCTCGTACGAGCAGTACTTC.

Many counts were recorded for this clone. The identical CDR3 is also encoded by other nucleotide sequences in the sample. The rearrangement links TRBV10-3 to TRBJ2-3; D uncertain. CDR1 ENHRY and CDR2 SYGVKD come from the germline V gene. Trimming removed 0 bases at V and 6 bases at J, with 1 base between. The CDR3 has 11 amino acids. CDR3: CAISESDTQYF. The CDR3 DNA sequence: TGTGCCATCAGTGAGTCTGATACGCAGTATTTT.

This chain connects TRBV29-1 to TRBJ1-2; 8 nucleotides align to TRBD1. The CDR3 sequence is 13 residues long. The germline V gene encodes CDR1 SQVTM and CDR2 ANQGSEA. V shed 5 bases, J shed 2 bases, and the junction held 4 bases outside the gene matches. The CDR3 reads CSVYDRGNYGYTF. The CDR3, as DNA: TGCAGCGTTTATGACAGGGGAAACTATGGCTACACCTTC.

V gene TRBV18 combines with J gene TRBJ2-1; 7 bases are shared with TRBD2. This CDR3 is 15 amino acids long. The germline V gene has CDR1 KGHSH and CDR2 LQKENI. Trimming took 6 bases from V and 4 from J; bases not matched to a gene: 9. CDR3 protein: CASSPQGGKYNEQFF. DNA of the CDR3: TGTGCCAGCTCTCCTCAGGGAGGGAAGTACAATGAGCAGTTCTTC.

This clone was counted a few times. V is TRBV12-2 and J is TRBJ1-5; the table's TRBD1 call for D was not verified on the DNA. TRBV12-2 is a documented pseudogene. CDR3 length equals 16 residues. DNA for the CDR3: TGTGCAAGTCGCTTATTATCGGACAGGGAAAAACAGCCCCAGCATTTT. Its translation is CASRLLSDREKQPQHF.

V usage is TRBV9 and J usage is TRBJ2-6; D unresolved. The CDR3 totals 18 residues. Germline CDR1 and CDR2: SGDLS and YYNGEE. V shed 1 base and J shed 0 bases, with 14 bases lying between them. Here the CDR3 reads CASSVRLPFSSGANVLTF. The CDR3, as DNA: TGTGCCAGCAGCGTAAGACTGCCTTTTAGCTCTGGGGCCAACGTCCTGACTTTC.

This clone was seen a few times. Here the CDR3 DNA reads TGCGCCAGCAGCCGATCGACTAGCGGGAGAACAGATACGCAGTATTTT. Residues: CASSRSTSGRTDTQYF. The chain joins TRBV5-1 to TRBJ2-3, with TRBD2 matching over 12 bases. J was trimmed by 3 bases and V by 4 bases; bases with no gene match: 6. Per germline, CDR1 SGHRS and CDR2 YFSETQ. The CDR3 consists of 16 residues.

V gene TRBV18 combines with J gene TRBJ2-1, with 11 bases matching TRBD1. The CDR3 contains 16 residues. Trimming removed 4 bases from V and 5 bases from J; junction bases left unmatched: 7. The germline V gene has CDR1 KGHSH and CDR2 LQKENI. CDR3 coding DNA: TGTGCCAGCTCACAACTAGGGACAGGGGGTGACAATGAGCAGTTCTTC. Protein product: CASSQLGTGGDNEQFF. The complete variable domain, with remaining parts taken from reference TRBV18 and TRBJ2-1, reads NAGVMQNPRHLVRRRGQEARLRCSPMKGHSHVYWYRQLPEEGLKFMVYLQKENIIDESGMPKERFSAEFPKEGPSILRIQQVVRGDSAAYFCASSQLGTGGDNEQFFGPGTRLTVL.

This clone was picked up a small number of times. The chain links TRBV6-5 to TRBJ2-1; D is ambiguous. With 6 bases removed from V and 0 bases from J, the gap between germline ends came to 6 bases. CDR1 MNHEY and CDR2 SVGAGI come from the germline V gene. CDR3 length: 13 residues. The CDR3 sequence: CASRDNSYNEQFF. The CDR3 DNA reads TGTGCCAGCAGAGACAACTCCTACAATGAGCAGTTCTTC.

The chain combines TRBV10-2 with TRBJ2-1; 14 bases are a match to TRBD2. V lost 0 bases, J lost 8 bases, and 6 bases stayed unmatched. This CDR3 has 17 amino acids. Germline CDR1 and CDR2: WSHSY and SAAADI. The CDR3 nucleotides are TGCGCCAGCAGTGAGTCCCTGGGGACTAGCGGGAGCTATGAGCAGTTCTTC. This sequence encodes CASSESLGTSGSYEQFF.

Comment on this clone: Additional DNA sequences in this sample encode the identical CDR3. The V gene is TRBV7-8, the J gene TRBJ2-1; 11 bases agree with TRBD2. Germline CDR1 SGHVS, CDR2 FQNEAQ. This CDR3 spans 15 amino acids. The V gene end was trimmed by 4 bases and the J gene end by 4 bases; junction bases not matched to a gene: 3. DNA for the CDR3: TGTGCCAGCAGCTCGGGGACTAGCGGATACAATGAGCAGTTCTTC. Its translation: CASSSGTSGYNEQFF.

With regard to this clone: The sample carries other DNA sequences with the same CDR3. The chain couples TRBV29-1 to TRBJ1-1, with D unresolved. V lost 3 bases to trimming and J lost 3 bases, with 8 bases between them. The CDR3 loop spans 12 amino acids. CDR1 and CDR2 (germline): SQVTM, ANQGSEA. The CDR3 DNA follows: TGCAGCGTTGACGCGCTATACACTGAAGCTTTCTTT. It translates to CSVDALYTEAFF.

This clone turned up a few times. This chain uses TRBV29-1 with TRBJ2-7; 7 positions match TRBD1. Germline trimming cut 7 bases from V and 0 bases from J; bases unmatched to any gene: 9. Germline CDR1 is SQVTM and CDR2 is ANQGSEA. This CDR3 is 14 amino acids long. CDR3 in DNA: TGCAGCGGTCTCGACAGGGCGACCTCCTACGAGCAGTACTTC. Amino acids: CSGLDRATSYEQYF.

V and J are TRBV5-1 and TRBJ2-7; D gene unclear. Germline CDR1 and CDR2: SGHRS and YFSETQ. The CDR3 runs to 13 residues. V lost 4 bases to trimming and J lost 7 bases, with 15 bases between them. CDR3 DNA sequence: TGCGCCAGCAGCCCCACCAACGATCGGGAGCAGTACTTC. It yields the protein CASSPTNDREQYF.

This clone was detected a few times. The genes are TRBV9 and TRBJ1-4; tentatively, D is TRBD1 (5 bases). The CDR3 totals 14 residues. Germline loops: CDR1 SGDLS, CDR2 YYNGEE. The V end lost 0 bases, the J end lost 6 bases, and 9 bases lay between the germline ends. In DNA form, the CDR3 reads TGTGCCAGCAGCGTAGGAGAGGGGTATGAAAAACTGTTTTTT. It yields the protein CASSVGEGYEKLFF.

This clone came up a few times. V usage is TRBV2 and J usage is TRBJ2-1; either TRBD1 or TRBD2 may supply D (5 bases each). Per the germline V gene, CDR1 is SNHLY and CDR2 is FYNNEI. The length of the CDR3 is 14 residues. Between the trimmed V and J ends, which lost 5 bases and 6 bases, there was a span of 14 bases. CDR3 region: CASSMNGATNEQFF. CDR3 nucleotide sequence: TGTGCCAGCAGTATGAACGGGGCCACCAATGAGCAGTTCTTC.

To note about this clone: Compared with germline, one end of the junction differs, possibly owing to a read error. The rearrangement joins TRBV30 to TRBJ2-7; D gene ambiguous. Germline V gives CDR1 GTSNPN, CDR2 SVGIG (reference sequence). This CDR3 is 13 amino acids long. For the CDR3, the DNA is TGTGCCTGGGCCGCTACCTTCGAGCGAGAGCCGTACTTC. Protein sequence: CAWAATFEREPYF.

The CDR3 here is CASSAGRRSEQFF. CDR3 sequence (DNA): TGTGCCAGCAGCGCAGGCAGGAGGAGTGAGCAGTTCTTC. V gene TRBV6-6 combines with J gene TRBJ2-1; the D gene is possibly TRBD2 (5 bases). CDR3 length: 13 residues. CDR1 and CDR2 from the germline V gene are MNHNY and SVGAGI (reference sequence). Trimming left V 6 bases short and J 9 bases short, with 15 bases between.

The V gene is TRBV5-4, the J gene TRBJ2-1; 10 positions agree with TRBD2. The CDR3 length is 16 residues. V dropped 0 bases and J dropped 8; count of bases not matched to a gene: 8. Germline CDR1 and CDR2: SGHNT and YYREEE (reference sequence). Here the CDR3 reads CASSLGSPSGSYEQFF. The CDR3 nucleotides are TGTGCCAGCAGCTTGGGTTCGCCTAGCGGGAGTTATGAGCAGTTCTTC.

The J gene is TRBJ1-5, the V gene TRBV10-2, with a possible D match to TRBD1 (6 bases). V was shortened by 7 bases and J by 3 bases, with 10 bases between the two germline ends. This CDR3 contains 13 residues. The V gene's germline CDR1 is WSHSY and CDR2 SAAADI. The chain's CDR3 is CASNGQNNQPQHF. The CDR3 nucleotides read TGCGCCAGCAACGGACAGAACAATCAGCCCCAGCATTTT.

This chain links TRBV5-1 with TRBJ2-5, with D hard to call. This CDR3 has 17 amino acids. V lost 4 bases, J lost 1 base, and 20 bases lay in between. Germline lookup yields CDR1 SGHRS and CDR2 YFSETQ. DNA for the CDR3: TGCGCCAGCAGCCCGACGGCGAGACGAATCGCCCAAGAGACCCAGTACTTC. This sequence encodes CASSPTARRIAQETQYF.

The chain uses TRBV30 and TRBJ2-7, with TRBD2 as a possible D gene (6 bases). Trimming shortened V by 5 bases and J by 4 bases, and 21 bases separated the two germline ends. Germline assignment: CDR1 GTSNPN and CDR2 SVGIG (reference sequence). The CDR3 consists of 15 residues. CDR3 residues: CAWVWRDGNRYEQYF. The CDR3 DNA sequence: TGTGCCTGGGTGTGGCGGGACGGGAACAGGTACGAGCAGTACTTC.

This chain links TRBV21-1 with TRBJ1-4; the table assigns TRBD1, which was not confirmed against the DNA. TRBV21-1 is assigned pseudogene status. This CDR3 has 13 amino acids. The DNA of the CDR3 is TGTGCCATTCCACAGGCCCCTGGTGAAAAACTGTTTTTT. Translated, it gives CAIPQAPGEKLFF.